Each of the 24 T cell receptor beta chains below was sequenced from the same sample in a study of cytomegalovirus exposure and HLA in healthy donors. PCR involved 60 Vbeta and 13 Jbeta primers. Assay: immunoSEQ multiplex PCR; the TCRdb copy retains only in-frame clones and omits some. The data contain around 150,000 clones, approximately 86% of them singletons. Sequencing was carried out using PBMCs. These receptors all come from a woman in her forties in good health and CMV-seronegative.

The count of this clone is one. The chain links TRBV7-7 to TRBJ2-5, with 7 positions matching TRBD1. The CDR3 contains 16 residues. With 4 bases clipped from V and 5 bases from J, the junction kept 13 bases outside the gene matches. Germline V gene lookup returns CDR1 SSHAT and CDR2 FNYEAQ (reference sequence). The CDR3 nucleotides are TGTGCCAGCAGCTCCAGAGCAAGACAGGGCGGGGAGACCCAGTACTTC. It codes for CASSSRARQGGETQYF.

This chain uses TRBV11-1 with TRBJ2-1, with 9 bases that match TRBD2. Germline CDR1 and CDR2: SGHAT and FQDESV (reference sequence). CDR3 length: 15 amino acids. V shed 6 bases, J shed 7 bases, and the junction held 10 bases outside the gene matches. The DNA for the CDR3 is TGTGCCAGCAGTTCGGGCCCTAGCGGGATAAATGAGCAGTTCTTC. Its protein product is CASSSGPSGINEQFF.

As concerns this clone: A junction boundary mismatches the germline segment, possibly from a read error. This chain connects TRBV7-9 to TRBJ1-1; 8 bases fit TRBD1. Germline V gives CDR1 SEHNR, CDR2 FQNEAQ (reference sequence). The CDR3 is made up of 14 amino acids. CDR3 coding DNA: TGTTCCAGCAGGGCAGGGGGCGGTAACACTGAAGCTTTCTTT. The encoded protein is CSSRAGGGNTEAFF.

As concerns this clone: At one end the junction does not follow the germline gene, possibly because of a read error. The chain couples TRBV7-9 to TRBJ1-2; TRBD1 matches at 9 bases. This CDR3 spans 13 amino acids. Germline lookup yields CDR1 SEHNR and CDR2 FQNEAQ (reference sequence). The CDR3 region is CSSSPWTGDGYTF. The CDR3 bases are TGTTCCAGCAGCCCTTGGACAGGGGATGGCTACACCTTC.

The CDR3 DNA is TGTGCCAGCAGTGACCCATATGGACAGTTCCTCGTGGAGCCCCAGCATTTT. It translates to CASSDPYGQFLVEPQHF. This chain connects TRBV6-4 to TRBJ1-5; perhaps TRBD1 as D (6 bases). Deletions cut 2 bases from V and 8 bases from J, with 22 bases between. CDR1 is MRHNA and CDR2 is SNTAGT in the germline V gene. This CDR3 has 17 amino acids.

This sequence joins TRBV27 and TRBJ1-5, with D possibly matching TRBD1 (6 bases). Germline V gives CDR1 MNHEY, CDR2 SMNVEV (reference sequence). The CDR3 sequence is 15 residues long. V lost 5 bases, J lost 4 bases, and 15 bases lay in between. CDR3 region: CASSGNRVGNQPQHF. CDR3 DNA: TGTGCCAGCAGTGGGAACAGGGTAGGAAATCAGCCCCAGCATTTT.

Turning to this clone: Other DNA sequences in the sample encode the same CDR3. V gene TRBV28 combines with J gene TRBJ2-7; 12 bases align to TRBD2. Unmatched junction bases numbered 10, after V lost 8 bases and J lost 2 bases. CDR3 length equals 16 residues. The germline gives CDR1 MDHEN, CDR2 SYDVKM. The CDR3 DNA follows: TGTGCCAGCGTCGGTCTAGCGGGAGGGACGGCCTACGAGCAGTACTTC. Amino acid sequence: CASVGLAGGTAYEQYF.

This clone has only a few counts. The chain joins TRBV7-2 to TRBJ1-5; D ambiguous. This CDR3 comprises 15 residues. Per germline, CDR1 SGHTA and CDR2 FQGNSA. V was pared by 1 base and J by 9 bases, with 16 bases between. The DNA for the CDR3 is TGTGCCAGCAGCTTAGGTGGGGAGGGCGAAAGGCCCCAGCATTTT. This sequence encodes CASSLGGEGERPQHF.

To note about this clone: The same CDR3 arises from other DNA sequences in this sample as well. J is TRBJ1-6 and V is TRBV5-4; D gene uncertain. With 6 bases removed from V and 5 bases from J, the gap between germline ends came to 6 bases. Germline assignment: CDR1 SGHNT and CDR2 YYREEE (reference sequence). This CDR3 has 12 residues. Here the CDR3 DNA reads TGTGCCAGCAAACAGAATAATTCACCCCTCCACTTT. Its translation: CASKQNNSPLHF.

The chain couples TRBV7-9 to TRBJ2-6; no reliable D call. This CDR3 is 13 amino acids long. Per germline, CDR1 SEHNR and CDR2 FQNEAQ (reference sequence). V lost 4 bases to trimming and J lost 4 bases, with 5 bases between them. The CDR3 spells CASSSVGANVLTF. The CDR3 DNA follows: TGTGCCAGCAGCTCCGTAGGGGCCAACGTCCTGACTTTC.

This chain joins TRBV7-6 and TRBJ2-3; D might be TRBD2 (5 bases). V was shortened by 5 bases and J by 0 bases, with 15 bases between the two germline ends. The germline V gene has CDR1 SGHVS and CDR2 FNYEAQ. The CDR3 has 16 amino acids. The CDR3 is CASSPPGIPSTDTQYF. The CDR3 DNA sequence: TGTGCCAGCAGCCCTCCCGGGATTCCTAGCACAGATACGCAGTATTTT.

CDR3 loop: CASSSTGQGGQPQHF. Written as DNA, the CDR3 is TGTGCCAGCAGTTCCACGGGACAGGGCGGTCAGCCCCAGCATTTT. V is TRBV28 and J is TRBJ1-5; 9 positions match TRBD1. CDR3 length: 15 amino acids. The ends lost 4 bases at V and 6 bases at J; junction bases unmatched: 7. Germline V CDR1 and CDR2: MDHEN, SYDVKM.

V usage is TRBV18 and J usage is TRBJ2-5; possibly TRBD1 for D (6 bases). Per germline, CDR1 KGHSH and CDR2 LQKENI. V lost 3 bases and J lost 3, with 8 bases in between. This CDR3 comprises 13 residues. DNA for the CDR3: TGTGCCAGCTCACCCGCAGGGGAAGAGACCCAGTACTTC. Protein sequence: CASSPAGEETQYF.

V and J are TRBV15 and TRBJ2-3, with a tentative D call TRBD1 (6 bases). V lost 3 bases to trimming and J lost 5 bases, with 12 bases between them. Germline V gives CDR1 LNHNV, CDR2 YYDKDF (reference sequence). The CDR3 length is 14 residues. CDR3 bases: TGTGCCACCAGCAGCCACTCAGGGGTAGATACGCAGTATTTT. As protein: CATSSHSGVDTQYF.

The chain is built from TRBV11-1 and TRBJ2-1; D gene ambiguous. Per the germline V gene, CDR1 is SGHAT and CDR2 is FQDESV (reference sequence). Trimming removed 2 bases at V and 7 bases at J, with 6 bases between. The CDR3 extends over 12 amino acids. The CDR3 bases are TGTGCCAGCAGCTTACTCACAAATGAGCAGTTCTTC. Translating gives CASSLLTNEQFF.

The J gene is TRBJ2-3, the V gene TRBV25-1; 10 bases fit TRBD1. The V gene's germline CDR1 is MGHDK and CDR2 SYGVNS. The CDR3 has 14 residues. Trimming at V came to 3 bases and at J to 3 bases, leaving 0 bases not matched to a gene. CDR3 nucleotide sequence: TGTGCCAGCAGTGAGGACAGGGGGACAGATACGCAGTATTTT. It yields the protein CASSEDRGTDTQYF.

The chain couples TRBV29-1 to TRBJ1-1; TRBD1 agrees at 8 bases. The CDR3 spans 12 residues. V shed 6 bases and J 5 bases; nucleotides not matched to a gene: 5. Germline V CDR1 and CDR2: SQVTM, ANQGSEA. The CDR3 is CSVFRGRTEAFF. The CDR3 DNA reads as TGCAGCGTATTCAGGGGGCGAACTGAAGCTTTCTTT.

The chain carries TRBV14 and TRBJ1-5, with D possibly being TRBD1 (6 bases). This CDR3 contains 16 residues. V lost 4 bases, J lost 7 bases, and 20 bases lay in between. Germline CDR1 reads SGHDN; CDR2 reads FVKESK. The CDR3 DNA sequence: TGTGCCAGCAGCCGGATCTGGGCAACAGGGAAGCAGCCCCAGCATTTT. Protein: CASSRIWATGKQPQHF.

This sequence joins TRBV9 and TRBJ2-1; TRBD2 agrees at 11 bases. This CDR3 is 16 amino acids long. The germline V gene encodes CDR1 SGDLS and CDR2 YYNGEE. The trim removed 4 bases at V and 1 base at J, leaving 4 bases unmatched. The CDR3 loop is CASSHRTSGSYNEQFF. The DNA for the CDR3 is TGTGCCAGCAGCCACAGGACTAGCGGGTCCTACAATGAGCAGTTCTTC. The entire variable domain, with the rest obtained from reference TRBV9 and TRBJ2-1, is as follows: DSGVTQTPKHLITATGQRVTLRCSPRSGDLSVYWYQQSLDQGLQFLIQYYNGEERAKGNILERFSAQQFPDLHSELNLSSLELGDSALYFCASSHRTSGSYNEQFFGPGTRLTVL.

The chain uses TRBV6-6 and TRBJ2-1; possibly TRBD1 for D (5 bases). Germline V lookup: CDR1 MNHNY, CDR2 SVGAGI (reference sequence). This CDR3 spans 13 amino acids. The V and J ends lost 7 bases and 4 bases respectively, with 11 bases between them. This CDR3 reads CASTSGAYNEQFF. The CDR3 nucleotides read TGTGCCAGCACCAGTGGGGCATACAATGAGCAGTTCTTC.

V is TRBV5-8 and J is TRBJ2-1, with D possibly matching TRBD1 (6 bases). This CDR3 is 17 amino acids long. V gave up 2 bases and J gave up 0 bases, with 15 bases separating them. Looked up from germline, CDR1 is SGHTS and CDR2 is YDEGEE. In DNA, the CDR3 is TGTGCCAGCAGCTTAAACAGGGCGGTCGACTCCTACAATGAGCAGTTCTTC. Translation: CASSLNRAVDSYNEQFF.

The J gene is TRBJ1-5, the V gene TRBV4-1; D may be TRBD1 (5 bases). Trimming left V 8 bases short and J 2 bases short, with 10 bases between. The CDR3 covers 13 residues. Germline CDR1 and CDR2: MGHRA and YSYEKL. CDR3 loop: CASGGNRNQPQHF. The CDR3 bases are TGCGCCAGCGGGGGGAATCGCAATCAGCCCCAGCATTTT.

The gene calls are TRBV5-1 and TRBJ2-7; 10 positions match TRBD2. This CDR3 comprises 16 residues. Losses at the gene ends were 5 bases for V and 1 base for J; bases not matched to a gene: 9. CDR1 SGHRS and CDR2 YFSETQ come from the germline V gene. The CDR3: CASRAGVAGGSYEQYF. The CDR3 DNA reads as TGCGCCAGCAGGGCCGGGGTAGCGGGAGGTTCCTACGAGCAGTACTTC. Full variable domain (outside the CDR3, taken from reference TRBV5-1 and TRBJ2-7): KAGVTQTPRYLIKTRGQQVTLSCSPISGHRSVSWYQQTPGQGLQFLFEYFSETQRNKGNFPGRFSGRQFSNSRSEMNVSTLELGDSALYLCASRAGVAGGSYEQYFGPGTRLTVT.

The V gene is TRBV7-2, the J gene TRBJ1-1; TRBD1 aligns across 7 bases. J lost 4 bases, V lost 1 base, and 3 bases had no gene match. This CDR3 spans 14 amino acids. Germline CDR1 and CDR2: SGHTA and FQGNSA. This CDR3 is CASSLVPGGTEAFF. The CDR3 region has the DNA TGTGCCAGCAGCTTAGTTCCAGGGGGCACTGAAGCTTTCTTT. Full variable domain (missing parts from reference TRBV7-2 and TRBJ1-1): GAGVSQSPSNKVTEKGKDVELRCDPISGHTALYWYRQSLGQGLEFLIYFQGNSAPDKSGLPSDRFSAERTGGSVSTLTIQRTQQEDSAVYLCASSLVPGGTEAFFGQGTRLTVV.